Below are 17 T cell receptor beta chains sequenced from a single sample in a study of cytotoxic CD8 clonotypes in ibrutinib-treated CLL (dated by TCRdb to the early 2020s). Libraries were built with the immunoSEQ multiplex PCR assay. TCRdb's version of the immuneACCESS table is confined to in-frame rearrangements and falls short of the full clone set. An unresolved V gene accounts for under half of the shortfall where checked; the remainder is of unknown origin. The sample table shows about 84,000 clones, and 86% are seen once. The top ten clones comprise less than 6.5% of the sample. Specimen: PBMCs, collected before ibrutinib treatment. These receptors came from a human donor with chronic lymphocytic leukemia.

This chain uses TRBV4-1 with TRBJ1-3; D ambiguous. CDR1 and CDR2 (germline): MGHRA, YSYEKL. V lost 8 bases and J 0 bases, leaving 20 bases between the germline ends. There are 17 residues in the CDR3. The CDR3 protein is CASRKDDGVASGNTIYF. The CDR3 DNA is TGCGCCAGCCGAAAGGACGACGGTGTCGCCTCTGGAAACACCATATATTTT.

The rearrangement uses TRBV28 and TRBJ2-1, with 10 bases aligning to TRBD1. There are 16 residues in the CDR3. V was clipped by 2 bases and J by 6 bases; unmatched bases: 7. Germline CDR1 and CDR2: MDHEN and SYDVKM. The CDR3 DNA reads TGTGCCAGCAGTTTAGGCTTGGACAGGGGGGCCAATGAGCAGTTCTTC. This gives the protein CASSLGLDRGANEQFF.

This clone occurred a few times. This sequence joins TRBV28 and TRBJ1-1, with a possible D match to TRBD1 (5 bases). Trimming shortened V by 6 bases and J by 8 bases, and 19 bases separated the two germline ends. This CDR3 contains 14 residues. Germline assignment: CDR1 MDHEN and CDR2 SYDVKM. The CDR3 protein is CASRPNSGTEEAFF. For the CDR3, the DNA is TGTGCCAGCAGGCCGAATTCCGGGACCGAAGAAGCTTTCTTT.

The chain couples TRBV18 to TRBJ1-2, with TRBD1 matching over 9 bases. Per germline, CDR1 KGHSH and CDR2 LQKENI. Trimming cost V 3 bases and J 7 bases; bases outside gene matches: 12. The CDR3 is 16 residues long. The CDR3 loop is CASSPNRGQLSSGYTF. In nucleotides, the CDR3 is TGTGCCAGCTCACCCAACAGGGGGCAATTGAGTAGTGGCTACACCTTC.

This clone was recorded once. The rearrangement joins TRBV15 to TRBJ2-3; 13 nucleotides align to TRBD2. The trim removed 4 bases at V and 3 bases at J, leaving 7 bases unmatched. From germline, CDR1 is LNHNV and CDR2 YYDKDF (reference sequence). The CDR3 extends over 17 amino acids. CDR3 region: CATSMRTSGSGTDTQYF. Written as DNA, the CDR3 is TGTGCCACCAGCATGAGGACTAGCGGGAGTGGGACAGATACGCAGTATTTT.

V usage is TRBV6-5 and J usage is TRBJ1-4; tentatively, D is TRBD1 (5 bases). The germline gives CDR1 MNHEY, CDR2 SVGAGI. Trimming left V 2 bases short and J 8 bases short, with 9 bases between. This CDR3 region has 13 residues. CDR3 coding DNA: TGTGCCAGCAGTTACAGGGGACGGGAAAAACTGTTTTTT. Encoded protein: CASSYRGREKLFF.

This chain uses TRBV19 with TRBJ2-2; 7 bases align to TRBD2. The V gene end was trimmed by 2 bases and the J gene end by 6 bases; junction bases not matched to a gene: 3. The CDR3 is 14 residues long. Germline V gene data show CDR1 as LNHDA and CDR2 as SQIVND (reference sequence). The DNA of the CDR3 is TGTGCCAGTAGTATAAAGGGAGGGTCCGGGGAGCTGTTTTTT. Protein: CASSIKGGSGELFF.

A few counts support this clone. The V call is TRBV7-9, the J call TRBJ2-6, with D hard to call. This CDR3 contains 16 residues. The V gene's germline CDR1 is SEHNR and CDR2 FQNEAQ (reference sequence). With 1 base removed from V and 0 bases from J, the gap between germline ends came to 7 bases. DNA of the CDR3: TGTGCCAGCAGCTTAGTCGTGCACTCTGGGGCCAACGTCCTGACTTTC. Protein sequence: CASSLVVHSGANVLTF.

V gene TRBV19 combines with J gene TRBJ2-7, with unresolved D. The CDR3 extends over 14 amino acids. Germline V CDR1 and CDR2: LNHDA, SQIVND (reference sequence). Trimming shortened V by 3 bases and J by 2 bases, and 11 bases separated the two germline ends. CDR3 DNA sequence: TGTGCCAGTAGTATGGTTAGTCATCCCTACGAGCAGTACTTC. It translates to CASSMVSHPYEQYF.

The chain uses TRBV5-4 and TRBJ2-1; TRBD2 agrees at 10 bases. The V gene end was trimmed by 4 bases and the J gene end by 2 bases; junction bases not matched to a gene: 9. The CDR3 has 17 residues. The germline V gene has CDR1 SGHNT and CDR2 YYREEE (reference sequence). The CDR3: CASSHGLAVLAYNEQFF. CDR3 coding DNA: TGTGCCAGCAGCCATGGACTAGCGGTTCTGGCCTACAATGAGCAGTTCTTC.

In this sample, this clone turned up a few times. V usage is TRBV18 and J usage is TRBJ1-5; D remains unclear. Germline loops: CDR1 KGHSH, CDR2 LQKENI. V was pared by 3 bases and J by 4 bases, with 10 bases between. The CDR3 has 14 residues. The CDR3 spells CASSPVAGNQPQHF. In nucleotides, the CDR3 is TGTGCCAGCTCACCCGTCGCGGGGAATCAGCCCCAGCATTTT.

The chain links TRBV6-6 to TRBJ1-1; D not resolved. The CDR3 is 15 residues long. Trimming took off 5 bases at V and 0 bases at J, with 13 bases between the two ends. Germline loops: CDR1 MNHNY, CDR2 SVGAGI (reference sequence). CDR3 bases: TGTGCCAGCAGTCTATCCGAGGGAGTGAACACTGAAGCTTTCTTT. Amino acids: CASSLSEGVNTEAFF.

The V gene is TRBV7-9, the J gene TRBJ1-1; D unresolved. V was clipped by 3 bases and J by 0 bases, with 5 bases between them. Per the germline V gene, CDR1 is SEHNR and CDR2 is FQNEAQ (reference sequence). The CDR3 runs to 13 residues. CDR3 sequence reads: CASSLSMNTEAFF. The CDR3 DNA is TGTGCCAGCAGCTTGTCGATGAACACTGAAGCTTTCTTT.

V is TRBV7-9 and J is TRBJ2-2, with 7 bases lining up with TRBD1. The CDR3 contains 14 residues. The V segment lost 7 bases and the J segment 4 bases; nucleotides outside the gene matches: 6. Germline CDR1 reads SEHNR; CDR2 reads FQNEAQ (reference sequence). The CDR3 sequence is CASTDRGPTGELFF. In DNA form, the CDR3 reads TGTGCCAGCACCGATAGGGGGCCCACCGGGGAGCTGTTTTTT.

Here the CDR3 DNA reads TGCGCCAGCAGCCACGAACGAAGTGGGCCACGGGAGACCCAGTACTTC. Translating it yields CASSHERSGPRETQYF. The V call is TRBV4-3, the J call TRBJ2-5; D not certain. Trimming took 3 bases from V and 5 from J, leaving 19 bases between them. The CDR3 sequence is 16 residues long. The germline CDR1 and CDR2 sequences are LGHNA and YSLEER.

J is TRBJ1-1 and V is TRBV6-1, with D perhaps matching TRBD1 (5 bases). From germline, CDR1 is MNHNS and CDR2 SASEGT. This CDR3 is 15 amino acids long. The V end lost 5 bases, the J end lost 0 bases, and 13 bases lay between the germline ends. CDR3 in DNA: TGTGCCAGCAGTCCCAGGGACCACTTGAACACTGAAGCTTTCTTT. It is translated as CASSPRDHLNTEAFF.

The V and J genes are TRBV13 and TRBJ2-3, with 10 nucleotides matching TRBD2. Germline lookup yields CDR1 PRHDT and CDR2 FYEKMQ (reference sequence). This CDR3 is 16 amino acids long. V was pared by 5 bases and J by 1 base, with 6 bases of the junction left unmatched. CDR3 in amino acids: CASSQSGTSGTDTQYF. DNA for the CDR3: TGTGCCAGCAGCCAATCCGGGACTAGCGGCACAGATACGCAGTATTTT.